One sample yielded the 6 T cell receptor beta chains listed below, sequenced in a study of control samples from healthy donors and cancer patients. Using immunoSEQ multiplex PCR, the repertoire was profiled, and TCRdb retains in-frame clones only, with some absent. This sample has 64,000 or so clones, with 80% to 95% found just once. The material sequenced was PBMCs. The receptors were gathered from a man in his forties with colorectal cancer.

The chain employs TRBV11-2 and TRBJ1-1; perhaps TRBD1 as D (6 bases). V was shortened by 3 bases and J by 4 bases, with 9 bases between the two germline ends. Germline V gene lookup returns CDR1 SGHAT and CDR2 FQNNGV. This CDR3 contains 13 residues. In DNA, the CDR3 is TGTGCCAGCAGCTTGGACAGAACCACTGAAGCTTTCTTT. This gives the protein CASSLDRTTEAFF.

V gene TRBV6-5 combines with J gene TRBJ2-3, with D perhaps TRBD2 (5 bases). Germline V lookup: CDR1 MNHEY, CDR2 SVGAGI. V lost 5 bases, J lost 8 bases, and 20 bases lay in between. The CDR3 covers 15 residues. Here the CDR3 reads CASSRTTAGSVTQYF. The CDR3 bases are TGTGCCAGCAGTCGAACGACGGCGGGTTCAGTTACGCAGTATTTT.

The chain carries TRBV11-3 and TRBJ2-3; unclear D gene. The length of the CDR3 is 16 residues. The germline V and J ends were trimmed by 5 bases and 0 bases, with 15 bases remaining between them. The germline V gene has CDR1 SGHNT and CDR2 YENEEA. This chain's CDR3 is CASSDPAEASTDTQYF. The CDR3 nucleotides are TGTGCCAGCAGCGATCCAGCAGAAGCTAGCACAGATACGCAGTATTTT.

J is TRBJ2-7 and V is TRBV7-3; D remains ambiguous. V lost 2 bases and J lost 7, with 9 bases in between. CDR1 and CDR2 from the germline V gene are SGHTA and FQGTGA. The CDR3 loop spans 12 amino acids. As DNA, the CDR3 is TGTGCCAGCAGCTTATCTCTGGAAGAGCAGTACTTC. Translation gives CASSLSLEEQYF.

This rearrangement joins TRBV14 to TRBJ1-4, with 7 bases aligning to TRBD1. This CDR3 region has 19 residues. Germline V gene data show CDR1 as SGHDN and CDR2 as FVKESK. The V segment lost 0 bases and the J segment 8 bases; nucleotides outside the gene matches: 18. Here the CDR3 reads CASSQEAGGRGLLKEKLFF. CDR3 in DNA: TGTGCCAGCAGCCAAGAGGCCGGAGGAAGGGGGCTCCTAAAAGAAAAACTGTTTTTT.

V is TRBV19 and J is TRBJ1-1; no reliable D call. This CDR3 has 11 residues. Germline-derived CDR1 and CDR2 are LNHDA and SQIVND (reference sequence). Trimming took off 10 bases at V and 1 base at J, with 7 bases between the two ends. The CDR3 is CATVRNTEAFF. The CDR3 DNA is TGTGCCACCGTCAGGAACACTGAAGCTTTCTTT.